This T cell receptor (beta chain) is drawn from a study of cytotoxic CD8 clonotypes in ibrutinib-treated CLL. Trimming pared 0 bases from V and 5 bases from J, leaving 16 bases between. The CDR3 covers 16 residues. CDR1 and CDR2 (germline): SGHVS, FNYEAQ. Method: immunoSEQ multiplex PCR; TCRdb's copy keeps in-frame clones and lacks some. Of some 46,000 clones listed, roughly 76% were seen once; the top ten hold 9.5% to 15%. The sample holds a few counts of this clone. The sequenced sample was PBMCs, obtained after 12 months of ibrutinib treatment. The V call is TRBV7-6, the J call TRBJ2-5, with D tentatively TRBD1 or TRBD2 (5 bases each). The receptor comes from a human donor with chronic lymphocytic leukemia. The CDR3 reads CASSLARGPWGETQYF. In DNA, the CDR3 is TGTGCCAGCAGCTTAGCGAGAGGCCCTTGGGGGGAGACCCAGTACTTC.